Only a few counts were recorded for the clone carrying this TCR beta chain. As yet, its antigen is unknown. The CDR3 spans 13 residues. Between the trimmed V and J ends, which lost 4 bases and 10 bases, there was a span of 15 bases. Looked up from germline, CDR1 is SGHRS and CDR2 is YFSETQ. This sample was taken from a study of T-cell memory formation after mild COVID-19. Study at large: Largely, TCR clusters stayed within a single donor.

Overall study findings and caveats: Memory cells collected pre-infection included some clones that later responded, suggesting cross-reactive memory joined. Shrinking CD4+ clones were chiefly CM and EM; CD8+ ones were chiefly EMRA.

One entry per CDR3 protein, called by TCRdb with MiXCR from the 5' RACE reads. This sample yields hundreds of thousands of distinct CDR3 sequences, of which roughly 17% are seen a single time; 20% to 25% belongs to the top ten. The sequence came from a man aged 18 to 29 who had mild COVID-19 (a few samples of this study predate the infection). Cell type and time point are not known. The sequencing input was PBMCs or a T cell subset sorted from them (not recorded which). V is TRBV5-1 and J is TRBJ2-1, with a weak D call TRBD1 (6 bases). For the CDR3, the DNA is TGCGCCAGCAGCACTGGAGCCGGGACAGAGCAGTTCTTC. Translated: CASSTGAGTEQFF.